Listed below are T cell receptor beta chains from one sample, sequenced in a study of cytomegalovirus exposure and HLA in healthy donors. Here immunoSEQ multiplex PCR was the method, and the copy in TCRdb shows in-frame clones only, minus some. Among 150,000 to 200,000 clones listed, approximately 84% were seen once. The sample comprised PBMCs. The receptor set was obtained from a woman in her thirties in good health and CMV-seropositive. Both conserved end residues are part of each CDR3. A D gene is named only where the DNA matches it firmly. Rows give clone size only sometimes, using once, few, many, or a class for an expanded clone.

TRBV7-9	-	TRBJ2-1	TRBD2	TGTGCCAGCAGCTATCCCGGGGAAAGCGGGAGACCCTACAATGAGCAGTTCTTC	CASSYPGESGRPYNEQFF
TRBV10-2	-	TRBJ1-2	TRBD1	TGCGCCAGCAGTGAGCCTGGGACAGGGGGCAACTATGGCTACACCTTC	CASSEPGTGGNYGYTF
TRBV11-2	-	TRBJ2-1	-	TGTGCCAGCAGCTTAGTAAAGCGGTACAATGAGCAGTTCTTC	CASSLVKRYNEQFF
TRBV9	once	TRBJ2-2	TRBD2	TGTGCCAGCAGCGTAGGGAGGGCGGGAGGCAACAAGTACACCGGGGAGCTGTTTTTT	CASSVGRAGGNKYTGELFF
TRBV4-2	-	TRBJ2-4	-	TGTGCCAGCAGCCAAGAACAGGTTTCTGACATTCAGTACTTC	CASSQEQVSDIQYF
TRBV7-3	-	TRBJ2-3	TRBD2	TGTGCCAGCAGCGGAGGACTAGGGCTAGCGCAGTATTTT	CASSGGLGLAQYF
TRBV10-1	-	TRBJ1-1	TRBD1	TGCGCCAGCAGGACAGGGATGAACACTGGAGCTTTCTTT	CASRTGMNTGAFF
TRBV6-1	-	TRBJ2-7	-	TGTGCCAGCAGTGCTTCCCGGGTCCCTGGCGAGCAGTACTTC	CASSASRVPGEQYF
TRBV6-4	-	TRBJ1-1	-	TGTGCCAGCAGTGAGGGACTCCTCGGACCCAACACTTTCTTT	CASSEGLLGPNTFF
TRBV6-6	-	TRBJ2-3	-	TGTGCCAGCAGCCAAGACAGCGGGCGAGGTCCAGATACGCAGTATTTT	CASSQDSGRGPDTQYF
TRBV5-1	-	TRBJ1-4	TRBD1	TGCGCCAGCGGATCCGGGACAGTCGAAAAACTGTTTTTT	CASGSGTVEKLFF
TRBV6-9	-	TRBJ2-3	-	TGTGCCTGCAATCAGGGAGGAGGGGATACGCAGTATTTT	CACNQGGGDTQYF
TRBV9	-	TRBJ1-5	-	TGTGCCAGCAGCGCCGAGGGGAGGAGCAATCAGCCCCAGCATTTT	CASSAEGRSNQPQHF
TRBV4-1	-	TRBJ2-1	-	TGCGCCAGCAGCCAAGAAATAGCGATTGAGCAGTTCTTC	CASSQEIAIEQFF
TRBV2	-	TRBJ2-1	TRBD2	TGTGCCAGCAAGGCGGGAGAGCAATCCTACAATGAGCAGTTCTTC	CASKAGEQSYNEQFF
TRBV21-1	few	TRBJ1-1	-	TGTGCCAGCAGCAAAGAGACAGGCCCCCAAGCTTTCTTT	CASSKETGPQAFF
TRBV10-1	-	TRBJ1-2	-	TGCGCCAGCAGTGAGACGGGCTATGGCTACACCTTC	CASSETGYGYTF
TRBV11-2	-	TRBJ1-2	-	TGTGCCAGCAGCTTAGATTATGGCAGCGGCTATGGCTACACCTTC	CASSLDYGSGYGYTF
TRBV6-5	once	TRBJ2-7	-	TGTGCCAGCAGTTACTTGAGTGAGGGGGCGGGAGAGCAGTACTTC	CASSYLSEGAGEQYF
TRBV29-1	-	TRBJ2-1	TRBD1	TGCAGCATGACAGGGCGGTCCTACAATGAGCAGTTCTTC	CSMTGRSYNEQFF
TRBV6-1	-	TRBJ1-1	-	TGTGCCAGCAGTGGCGGGACCTACGATATCGGGACTGAAGCTTTCTTT	CASSGGTYDIGTEAFF
TRBV7-6	-	TRBJ1-2	-	TGTGCCAGCAGCTTAGGCCGGGGGGGGCACTATGGCTACACCTTC	CASSLGRGGHYGYTF
TRBV6-6	once	TRBJ2-1	TRBD1	TGTGCCAGCAGCCCGGGGACAGGGGGGAATGAGCAGTTCTTC	CASSPGTGGNEQFF
TRBV6-6	-	TRBJ2-1	TRBD2	TGTGCCAGCAGTTACTCAAAAGCGGGAGGGGCCCATGAGCAGTTCTTC	CASSYSKAGGAHEQFF
TRBV7-6	-	TRBJ2-7	-	TGTGCCAGCAGCTCCTATCCGGGTCAAGTCTACGAGCAGTACTTC	CASSSYPGQVYEQYF
TRBV15	-	TRBJ1-5	TRBD1	TGTGCCACCAGCAGGGCGCAGGGGGCCCAGCATTTT	CATSRAQGAQHF
TRBV7-6	-	TRBJ2-3	TRBD2	TGTGCCAGCAGCTTTAGACTAGCGGGGGGTCGGGATACGCAGTATTTT	CASSFRLAGGRDTQYF
TRBV9	-	TRBJ2-5	TRBD2	TGTGCCAGCAGCGTAGCTACCGGGGGGGGGCAAGAGACCCAGTACTTC	CASSVATGGGQETQYF
TRBV19	few	TRBJ2-2	TRBD2	TGTGCCAGTAGTGGGAGAGGACTAGCGGCAAACACCGGGGAGCTGTTTTTT	CASSGRGLAANTGELFF